The clone carrying this TCR beta chain occurred once. Antigen specificity is unknown. The data belong to a study of cytomegalovirus exposure and HLA in healthy donors. Study-wide points: It was 164 TCR beta chains that were listed as cytomegalovirus-associated.

Primers included in the PCR were 60 Vbeta and 13 Jbeta primers. The protocol was immunoSEQ multiplex PCR, while the TCRdb copy is restricted to in-frame clones and leaves out a portion. Of roughly 55,000 clones listed, roughly 71% are singletons. V was trimmed by 2 bases and J by 7 bases, leaving 5 bases between them. The CDR3 totals 11 residues. The V gene's germline CDR1 is DFQATT and CDR2 SNEGSKA (reference sequence). The sequenced sample consisted of PBMCs. The rearrangement links TRBV20-1 to TRBJ1-4; no firm D call. The sequence was obtained from a middle-aged man in good health and CMV-seropositive. In DNA, the CDR3 is TGCAGTGCTAGATTAGCTGAAAAACTGTTTTTT. It codes for CSARLAEKLFF.